A single sample gave rise to the 25 T cell receptor beta chains below, sequenced in a study of cytomegalovirus exposure and HLA in healthy donors. PCR amplification relied on 60 Vbeta primers (plus 13 Jbeta primers). Clones were sequenced by immunoSEQ multiplex PCR, and TCRdb holds only the in-frame ones, with some missing. The table has around 68,000 clones, roughly 70% seen once. The sequencing input was PBMCs. Receptors were obtained from a woman under 40 in good health and CMV-seronegative.

This clone was seen only a few times. The V gene is TRBV5-1, the J gene TRBJ2-3, with TRBD2 matching 9 bases. Germline-derived CDR1 and CDR2 are SGHRS and YFSETQ. Unmatched junction bases numbered 9, after V lost 4 bases and J lost 3 bases. This CDR3 region has 16 residues. The CDR3 nucleotides read TGCGCCAGCAGCACCAGCGGGGGGACCGCGACAGATACGCAGTATTTT. Encoded protein: CASSTSGGTATDTQYF.

The rearrangement uses TRBV6-5 and TRBJ2-7, with TRBD2 matching 10 bases. This CDR3 region has 15 residues. V shed 0 bases and J 2 bases; nucleotides not matched to a gene: 1. The germline CDR1 and CDR2 sequences are MNHEY and SVGAGI. The CDR3, as DNA: TGTGCCAGCAGTTACTCTAGCGGGGGGCCCTACGAGCAGTACTTC. It codes for CASSYSSGGPYEQYF.

The V gene is TRBV7-9, the J gene TRBJ2-6, with a tentative D call TRBD1 (6 bases). The V gene lost 0 bases and the J gene lost 0 bases, with 15 bases spanning the gap. CDR3 length: 19 residues. Germline V gives CDR1 SEHNR, CDR2 FQNEAQ (reference sequence). This chain's CDR3 is CASSLATGDRRSGANVLTF. For the CDR3, the DNA is TGTGCCAGCAGCTTAGCGACAGGAGACAGACGCTCTGGGGCCAACGTCCTGACTTTC. Looking up the rest from reference TRBV7-9 and TRBJ2-6 gives the full variable domain: DTGVSQNPRHKITKRGQNVTFRCDPISEHNRLYWYRQTLGQGPEFLTYFQNEAQLEKSRLLSDRFSAERPKGSFSTLEIQRTEQGDSAMYLCASSLATGDRRSGANVLTFGAGSRLTVL.

This chain joins TRBV12-1 and TRBJ2-7; TRBD2 reflects the table's D call only, with no check against the DNA. TRBV12-1 is a pseudogene. The CDR3 covers 15 residues. CDR3 protein: CASSFGSGGAYEQYF. CDR3 coding DNA: TGTGCCAGCAGCTTTGGGTCGGGGGGCGCCTACGAGCAGTACTTC.

V and J are TRBV6-1 and TRBJ2-1, with D perhaps matching TRBD2 (6 bases). The germline V gene has CDR1 MNHNS and CDR2 SASEGT. This CDR3 has 12 amino acids. Trimming shortened V by 10 bases and J by 15 bases, and 22 bases separated the two germline ends. The DNA for the CDR3 is TGTGCCACCCAGAGGGAGGCATGGAACTGGTTCTTC. It encodes CATQREAWNWFF.

This chain joins TRBV9 and TRBJ2-1, with 9 bases fitting TRBD2. The CDR3 loop spans 17 amino acids. After removal of 0 bases from V and 3 bases from J, the junction contained 7 bases not matched to a gene. Germline-derived CDR1 and CDR2 are SGDLS and YYNGEE. The DNA for the CDR3 is TGTGCCAGCAGCGTAGTGGGCGGGGGGGCCCTCTACAATGAGCAGTTCTTC. Translation: CASSVVGGGALYNEQFF.

This chain connects TRBV7-9 to TRBJ2-7; tentative D call: TRBD1 (5 bases). The CDR3 covers 14 residues. The germline V gene encodes CDR1 SEHNR and CDR2 FQNEAQ (reference sequence). V gave up 5 bases and J gave up 2 bases, with 13 bases separating them. CDR3 nucleotide sequence: TGTGCCAGCAGCCCCCGACAGTCCGCCTACGAGCAGTACTTC. It codes for CASSPRQSAYEQYF.

The chain combines TRBV7-9 with TRBJ2-1; TRBD1 agrees at 8 bases. V gave up 7 bases and J gave up 6 bases; unmatched junction bases: 2. The CDR3 spans 12 residues. Germline V CDR1 and CDR2: SEHNR, FQNEAQ (reference sequence). Written as DNA, the CDR3 is TGTGCCAGCACCGGACAGGGCAATGAGCAGTTCTTC. Translated, it gives CASTGQGNEQFF.

This rearrangement joins TRBV18 to TRBJ2-7; TRBD2 might be the D (5 bases). V lost 3 bases, J lost 6 bases, and 9 bases lay in between. The CDR3 has 12 residues. Looked up from germline, CDR1 is KGHSH and CDR2 is LQKENI. CDR3 sequence (DNA): TGTGCCAGCTCACCTGGAGGACCCGAGCAGTACTTC. Its protein product is CASSPGGPEQYF.

This clone turned up a few times. This chain joins TRBV29-1 and TRBJ1-2; 9 bases fit TRBD1. The germline V gene has CDR1 SQVTM and CDR2 ANQGSEA. This CDR3 is 13 amino acids long. The V segment lost 4 bases and the J segment 0 bases; nucleotides outside the gene matches: 0. The CDR3 is CSVGQGANYGYTF. In DNA form, the CDR3 reads TGCAGCGTTGGACAGGGGGCTAACTATGGCTACACCTTC.

The chain has TRBV7-2 and TRBJ2-7, with D perhaps matching TRBD1 (5 bases). The CDR3 has 14 amino acids. CDR1 and CDR2 from the germline V gene are SGHTA and FQGNSA. The V and J ends lost 5 bases and 4 bases respectively, with 15 bases between them. The DNA of the CDR3 is TGTGCCAGCAGCCCGAGTAGGGGTCTTTACGAGCAGTACTTC. It encodes CASSPSRGLYEQYF.

This chain links TRBV5-1 with TRBJ2-5, with a possible D match to TRBD2 (5 bases). The CDR3 consists of 13 residues. CDR1 and CDR2 from the germline V gene are SGHRS and YFSETQ. Trimming took off 4 bases at V and 1 base at J, with 8 bases between the two ends. As DNA, the CDR3 is TGCGCCAGCAGCGGCGGAGGCCAAGAGACCCAGTACTTC. This translates into CASSGGGQETQYF.

The chain carries TRBV23-1 and TRBJ2-1; no clear D gene. TRBV23-1 is classed as an ORF, of uncertain function. This CDR3 comprises 11 residues. Trimming took 3 bases from V and 8 from J, leaving 5 bases between them. CDR3 protein: CASSHPDEQFF. For the CDR3, the DNA is TGCGCCAGCAGTCATCCCGATGAGCAGTTCTTC.

The chain uses TRBV11-2 and TRBJ1-1; a weak D match, TRBD1 (5 bases). The CDR3 is 14 amino acids. Per the germline V gene, CDR1 is SGHAT and CDR2 is FQNNGV. V shed 4 bases and J shed 4 bases, with 13 bases lying between them. CDR3 nucleotide sequence: TGTGCCAGCAGCTCCCTCGTAAGGGGCACTGAAGCTTTCTTT. Translation: CASSSLVRGTEAFF.

This chain uses TRBV2 with TRBJ2-5; 7 bases match TRBD2. The last part of the DNA fits TRBJ2-7 better; the J call may be wrong. CDR1 SNHLY and CDR2 FYNNEI come from the germline V gene. The CDR3 length is 12 residues. The CDR3 region is CASSDRGSEQYF. The CDR3 bases are TGTGCCAGCAGTGATCGCGGGAGCGAGCAGTACTTC.

This chain uses TRBV6-4 with TRBJ2-2; TRBD2 matches at 9 bases. Losses at the gene ends were 7 bases for V and 3 bases for J; bases not matched to a gene: 0. Germline loops: CDR1 MRHNA, CDR2 SNTAGT. The CDR3 length is 13 residues. CDR3 coding DNA: TGTGCCAGCACTAGCGGGGACACCGGGGAGCTGTTTTTT. It yields the protein CASTSGDTGELFF.

This chain connects TRBV18 to TRBJ1-1; D is possibly TRBD1 (5 bases). V was cut by 4 bases and J by 1 base, with 7 bases left in between. The CDR3 has 13 amino acids. The germline V gene encodes CDR1 KGHSH and CDR2 LQKENI. CDR3 sequence: CASSQGQNTEAFF. CDR3 DNA: TGTGCCAGCTCACAAGGACAGAACACTGAAGCTTTCTTT. The variable domain in full, completed from reference TRBV18 and TRBJ1-1, reads NAGVMQNPRHLVRRRGQEARLRCSPMKGHSHVYWYRQLPEEGLKFMVYLQKENIIDESGMPKERFSAEFPKEGPSILRIQQVVRGDSAAYFCASSQGQNTEAFFGQGTRLTVV.

This chain links TRBV6-4 with TRBJ2-3; 7 bases align to TRBD2. With 5 bases clipped from V and 1 base from J, the junction kept 6 bases outside the gene matches. CDR3 size: 15 residues. Looked up from germline, CDR1 is MRHNA and CDR2 is SNTAGT. The CDR3, as DNA: TGTGCCAGCAGTCTTGGGGGGGTGGGCACAGATACGCAGTATTTT. Encoded protein: CASSLGGVGTDTQYF.

This clone was counted between two and nine times. The chain employs TRBV5-4 and TRBJ2-5, with 12 bases matching TRBD2. V gave up 5 bases and J gave up 6 bases; unmatched junction bases: 5. The germline gives CDR1 SGHNT, CDR2 YYREEE (reference sequence). CDR3 length: 14 amino acids. In DNA, the CDR3 is TGTGCCAGCAGTCTGACTAGCGGGGGTCAGACCCAGTACTTC. Amino acid sequence: CASSLTSGGQTQYF.

J is TRBJ1-2 and V is TRBV12-5, with unresolved D. Germline loops: CDR1 LGHNT, CDR2 FRNRAP. The CDR3 totals 16 residues. V was clipped by 1 base and J by 3 bases, with 15 bases between them. The CDR3 is CASGLAPGTGDYGYTF. The CDR3 DNA follows: TGTGCTAGTGGTTTGGCTCCGGGCACCGGGGACTATGGCTACACCTTC.

The chain links TRBV5-8 to TRBJ1-5; 9 positions agree with TRBD1. The junction had 6 bases not matched to a gene; V was cut back by 5 bases and J by 0 bases. CDR1 and CDR2 from the germline V gene are SGHTS and YDEGEE. This CDR3 is 16 amino acids long. CDR3 region: CASSFDRGFSNQPQHF. The CDR3 DNA reads as TGTGCCAGCAGTTTTGACAGGGGGTTTAGCAATCAGCCCCAGCATTTT. The complete variable domain, with remaining parts taken from reference TRBV5-8 and TRBJ1-5, reads EAGVTQSPTHLIKTRGQQATLRCSPISGHTSVYWYQQALGLGLQFLLWYDEGEERNRGNFPPRFSGRQFPNYSSELNVNALELEDSALYLCASSFDRGFSNQPQHFGDGTRLSIL.

The chain carries TRBV6-5 and TRBJ1-5, with D possibly matching TRBD1 (5 bases). V was trimmed by 0 bases and J by 6 bases, leaving 9 bases between them. Per the germline V gene, CDR1 is MNHEY and CDR2 is SVGAGI. The CDR3 has 14 amino acids. CDR3 sequence reads: CASSYSGGSQPQHF. The CDR3 DNA follows: TGTGCCAGCAGTTACTCGGGGGGAAGTCAGCCCCAGCATTTT.

V gene TRBV21-1 combines with J gene TRBJ2-5; the table's D call of TRBD2 was not tested on the DNA. TRBV21-1 is recorded as a pseudogene. The CDR3 loop spans 12 amino acids. CDR3 protein: CASSTKEETQYF. DNA for the CDR3: TGTGCCAGCAGCACTAAGGAGGAGACCCAGTACTTC.

This chain joins TRBV27 and TRBJ1-2; D is undetermined. Per germline, CDR1 MNHEY and CDR2 SMNVEV (reference sequence). Deletions cut 2 bases from V and 7 bases from J, with 11 bases between. This CDR3 region has 13 residues. CDR3 region: CASSLSARGGYTF. The DNA of the CDR3 is TGTGCCAGCAGTTTAAGCGCTCGGGGTGGCTACACCTTC.

V gene TRBV30 combines with J gene TRBJ2-5, with TRBD1 matching over 10 bases. The V segment lost 3 bases and the J segment 4 bases; nucleotides outside the gene matches: 11. The CDR3 is made up of 16 amino acids. Looked up from germline, CDR1 is GTSNPN and CDR2 is SVGIG (reference sequence). CDR3: CAWSALGTGVGETQYF. In DNA, the CDR3 is TGTGCCTGGAGCGCCCTTGGGACAGGGGTGGGAGAGACCCAGTACTTC.